Described below is a single TCR beta chain sequence and its context. The antigen is unknown. The repertoire was sequenced with immunoSEQ multiplex PCR; TCRdb's copy has only in-frame clones and lacks some. The table includes more than 80,000 clones, around four fifths detected once. The CDR3 consists of 22 residues. These data originate in a study of lymphopenia after photon versus proton radiotherapy. The study's findings and limits: Only patients who died were analyzed for survival; proton advantage is unproven. Proton therapy kept repertoires fairly stable, unlike photons, which gained effector/memory cells. After the lymphocyte nadir, photon-treated repertoires showed oligoclonal expansion, especially of CD8+ Temra cells.

This TCR came from a man between 60 and 70 years old with pancreatic cancer. Sample: peripheral blood, taken from a patient treated with proton-based radiotherapy. V usage is TRBV21-1 and J usage is TRBJ2-5; the table's D gene call, TRBD2, was not cross checked with the DNA. TRBV21-1 is assigned pseudogene status. The CDR3 sequence is CASSKAFSGLAGGPEGEETQYF. DNA for the CDR3: TGTGCCAGCAGCAAAGCCTTCTCGGGACTAGCGGGAGGTCCGGAGGGAGAAGAGACCCAGTACTTC.